The T cell receptor beta chain described here comes from a study of spatial heterogeneity in lung cancer. In the study overall: Counts of TCR transcripts in tumor regions correlated strongly with a T cell module score (derived from matched bulk RNA-seq). Study-wide results and caveats: Counts that tracked tumor mutation counts were those of expanded intratumoral alpha and beta TCRs. Expanded TCRs classified as ubiquitous or regional were counted, and these counts tracked ubiquitous and regional nonsynonymous mutations, respectively.

TCRdb re-analysed the 5' RACE reads in MiXCR, keeping a single row per CDR3 protein. The sample has some 23,000 distinct CDR3 sequences, roughly 6.7% seen once. A few counts support this clonotype. Its antigen is not identified. A much larger clonotype is one base distant, so this may be a read error. Regarding time point: sample taken at primary tumor resection. A total of under 80 untreated early-stage non-small cell lung cancer patients served as donors. Unsorted whole RNA from tumor, nontumor lung or frozen PBMC underwent sequencing. The source was lung tumor tissue, collected at surgery. The receptor's source is a male donor with early-stage non-small cell lung cancer.

CDR3 bases: TGTGTCAGCAGCCGTGCCAGGGATGAAAAACTGTTTTTT. As protein: CVSSRARDEKLFF. The chain joins TRBV7-2 to TRBJ1-4, with D perhaps matching TRBD1 (5 bases). The V gene's germline CDR1 is SGHTA and CDR2 FQGNSA. This CDR3 region has 13 residues.